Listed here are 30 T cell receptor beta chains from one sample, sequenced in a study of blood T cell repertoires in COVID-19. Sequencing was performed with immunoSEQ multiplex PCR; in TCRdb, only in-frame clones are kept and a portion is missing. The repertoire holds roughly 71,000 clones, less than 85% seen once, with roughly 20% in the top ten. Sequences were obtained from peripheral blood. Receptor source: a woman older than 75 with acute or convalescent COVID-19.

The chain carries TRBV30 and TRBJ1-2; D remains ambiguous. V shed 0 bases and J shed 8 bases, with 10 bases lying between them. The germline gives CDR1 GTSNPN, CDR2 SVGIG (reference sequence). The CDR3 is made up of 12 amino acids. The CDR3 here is CAWSVSATGYTF. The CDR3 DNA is TGTGCCTGGAGTGTTAGTGCTACCGGCTACACCTTC. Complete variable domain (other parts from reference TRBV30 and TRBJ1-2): SQTIHQWPATLVQPVGSPLSLECTVEGTSNPNLYWYRQAAGRGLQLLFYSVGIGQISSEVPQNLSASRPQDRQFILSSKKLLLSDSGFYLCAWSVSATGYTFGSGTRLTVV.

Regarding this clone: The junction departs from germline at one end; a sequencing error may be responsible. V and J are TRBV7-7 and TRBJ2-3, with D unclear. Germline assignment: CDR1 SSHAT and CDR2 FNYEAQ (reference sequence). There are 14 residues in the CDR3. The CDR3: CASSLGQGTDTQYF. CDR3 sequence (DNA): TGTGCTAGCAGCTTAGGGCAGGGCACAGATACGCAGTATTTT.

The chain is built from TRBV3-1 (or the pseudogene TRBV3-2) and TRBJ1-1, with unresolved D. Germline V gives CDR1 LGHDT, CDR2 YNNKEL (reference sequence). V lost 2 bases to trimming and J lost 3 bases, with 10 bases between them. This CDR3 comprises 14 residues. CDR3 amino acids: CASSQRNRDTEAFF. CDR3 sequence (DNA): TGTGCCAGCAGCCAAAGAAACAGAGACACTGAAGCTTTCTTT.

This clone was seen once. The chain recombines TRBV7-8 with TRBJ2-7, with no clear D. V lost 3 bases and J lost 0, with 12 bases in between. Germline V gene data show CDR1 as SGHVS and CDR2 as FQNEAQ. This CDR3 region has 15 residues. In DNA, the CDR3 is TGTGCCAGCAGCTTTGGGCAGAGATACTCCTACGAGCAGTACTTC. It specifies CASSFGQRYSYEQYF.

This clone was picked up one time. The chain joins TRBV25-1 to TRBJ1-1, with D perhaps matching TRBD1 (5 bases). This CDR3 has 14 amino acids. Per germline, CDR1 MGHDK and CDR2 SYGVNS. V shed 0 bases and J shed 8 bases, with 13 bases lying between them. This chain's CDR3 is CASSEYARTKEAFF. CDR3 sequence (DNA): TGTGCCAGCAGTGAATACGCGCGGACAAAGGAAGCTTTCTTT.

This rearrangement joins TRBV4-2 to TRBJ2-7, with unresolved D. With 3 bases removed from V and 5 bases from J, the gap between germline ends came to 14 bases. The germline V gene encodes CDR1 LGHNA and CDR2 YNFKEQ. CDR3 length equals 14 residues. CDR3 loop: CASSQAPKHDEQYF. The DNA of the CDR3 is TGTGCCAGCAGCCAGGCCCCAAAACATGACGAGCAGTACTTC.

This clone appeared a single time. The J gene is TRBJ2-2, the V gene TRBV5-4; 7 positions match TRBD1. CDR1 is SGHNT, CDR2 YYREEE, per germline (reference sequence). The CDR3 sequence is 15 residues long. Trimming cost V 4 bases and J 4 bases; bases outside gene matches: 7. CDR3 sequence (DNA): TGTGCCAGCAGCGTTGGGACAGATGGCACCGGGGAGCTGTTTTTT. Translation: CASSVGTDGTGELFF. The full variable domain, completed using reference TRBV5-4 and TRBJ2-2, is ETGVTQSPTHLIKTRGQQVTLRCSSQSGHNTVSWYQQALGQGPQFIFQYYREEENGRGNFPPRFSGLQFPNYSSELNVNALELDDSALYLCASSVGTDGTGELFFGEGSRLTVL.

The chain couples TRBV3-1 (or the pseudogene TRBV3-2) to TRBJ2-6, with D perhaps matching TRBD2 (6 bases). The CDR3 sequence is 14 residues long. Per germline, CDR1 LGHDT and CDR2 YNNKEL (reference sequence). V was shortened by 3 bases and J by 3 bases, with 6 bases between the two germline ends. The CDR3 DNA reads TGTGCCAGCAGCCAGCGGGATGGGGCCAACGTCCTGACTTTC. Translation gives CASSQRDGANVLTF.

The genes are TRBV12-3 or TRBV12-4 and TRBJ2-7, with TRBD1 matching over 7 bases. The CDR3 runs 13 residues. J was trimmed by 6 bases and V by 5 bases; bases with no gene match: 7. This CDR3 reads CASSLGQLREQYF. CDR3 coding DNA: TGTGCCAGCAGTCTGGGACAGCTTCGCGAGCAGTACTTC.

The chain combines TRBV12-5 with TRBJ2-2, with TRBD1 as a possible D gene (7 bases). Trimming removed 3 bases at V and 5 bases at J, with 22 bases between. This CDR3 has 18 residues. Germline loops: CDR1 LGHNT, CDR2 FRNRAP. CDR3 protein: CASGLLLAQGRRTGELFF. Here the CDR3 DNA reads TGTGCTAGTGGTTTATTATTGGCACAGGGGAGGCGAACCGGGGAGCTGTTTTTT.

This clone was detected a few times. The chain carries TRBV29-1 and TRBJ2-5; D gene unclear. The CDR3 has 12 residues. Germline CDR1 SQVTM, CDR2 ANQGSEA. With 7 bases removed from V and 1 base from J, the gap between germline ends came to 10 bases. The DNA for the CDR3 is TGCAGCGGGGCAGAACCCCAAGAGACCCAGTACTTC. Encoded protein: CSGAEPQETQYF.

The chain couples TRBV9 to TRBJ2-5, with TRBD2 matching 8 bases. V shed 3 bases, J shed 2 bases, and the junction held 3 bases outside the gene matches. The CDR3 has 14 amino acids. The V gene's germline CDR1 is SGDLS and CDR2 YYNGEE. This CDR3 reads CASSGGGQQETQYF. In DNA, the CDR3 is TGTGCCAGCAGCGGCGGGGGGCAACAAGAGACCCAGTACTTC.

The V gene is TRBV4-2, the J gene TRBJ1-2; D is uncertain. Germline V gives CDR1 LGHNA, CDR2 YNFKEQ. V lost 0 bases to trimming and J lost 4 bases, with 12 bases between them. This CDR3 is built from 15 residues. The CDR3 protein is CASSQDVSGVYGYTF. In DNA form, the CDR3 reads TGTGCCAGCAGCCAAGACGTTTCAGGTGTCTATGGCTACACCTTC.

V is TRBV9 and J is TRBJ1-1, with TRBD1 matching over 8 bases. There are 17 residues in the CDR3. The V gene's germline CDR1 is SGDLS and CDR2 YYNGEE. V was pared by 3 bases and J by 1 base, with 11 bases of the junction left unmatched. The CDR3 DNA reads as TGTGCCAGCAGCGCCTCAGGGGGCGCGGAGACGAACACTGAAGCTTTCTTT. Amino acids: CASSASGGAETNTEAFF.

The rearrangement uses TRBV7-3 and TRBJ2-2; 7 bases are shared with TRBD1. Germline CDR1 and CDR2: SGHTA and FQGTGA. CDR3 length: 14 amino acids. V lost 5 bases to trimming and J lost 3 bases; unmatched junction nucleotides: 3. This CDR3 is CASSVDRDTGELFF. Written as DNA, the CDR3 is TGTGCCAGCAGCGTCGACAGGGACACCGGGGAGCTGTTTTTT.

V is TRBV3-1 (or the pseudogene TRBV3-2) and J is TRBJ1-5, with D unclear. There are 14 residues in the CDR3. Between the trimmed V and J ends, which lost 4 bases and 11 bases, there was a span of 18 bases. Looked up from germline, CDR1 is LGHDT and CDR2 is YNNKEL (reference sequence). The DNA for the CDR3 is TGTGCCAGCAGCCCCACGGGAGCCCTCATGGCCCAGCATTTT. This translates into CASSPTGALMAQHF.

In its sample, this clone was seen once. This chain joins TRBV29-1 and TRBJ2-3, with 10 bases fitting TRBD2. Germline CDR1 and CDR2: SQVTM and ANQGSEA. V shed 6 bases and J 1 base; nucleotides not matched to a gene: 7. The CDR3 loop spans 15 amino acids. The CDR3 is CSVAGTSDRTDTQYF. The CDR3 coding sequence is TGCAGCGTCGCCGGGACTAGCGACCGCACAGATACGCAGTATTTT.

The CDR3 here is CASSLTVNQETQYF. For the CDR3, the DNA is TGTGCCAGCAGTCTGACAGTGAACCAAGAGACCCAGTACTTC. This chain connects TRBV27 to TRBJ2-5, with a possible D match to TRBD1 (5 bases). In germline, CDR1 is MNHEY, CDR2 SMNVEV (reference sequence). V lost 5 bases and J 0 bases, leaving 10 bases between the germline ends. This CDR3 comprises 14 residues.

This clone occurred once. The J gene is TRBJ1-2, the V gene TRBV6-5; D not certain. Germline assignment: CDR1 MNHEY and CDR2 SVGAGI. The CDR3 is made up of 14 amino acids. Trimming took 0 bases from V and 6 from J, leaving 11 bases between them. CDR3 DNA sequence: TGTGCCAGCAGTTACTCGTACCCTGCGAATGGCTACACCTTC. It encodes CASSYSYPANGYTF.

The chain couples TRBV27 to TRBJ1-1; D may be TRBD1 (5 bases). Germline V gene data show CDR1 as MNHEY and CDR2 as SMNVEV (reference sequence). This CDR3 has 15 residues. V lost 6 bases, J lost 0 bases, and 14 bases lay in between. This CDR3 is CASRPPQGLNTEAFF. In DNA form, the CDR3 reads TGTGCCAGCAGACCACCCCAGGGTCTGAACACTGAAGCTTTCTTT.

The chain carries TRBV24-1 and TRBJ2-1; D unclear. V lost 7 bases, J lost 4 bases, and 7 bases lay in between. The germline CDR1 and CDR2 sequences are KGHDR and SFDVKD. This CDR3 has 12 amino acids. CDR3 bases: TGTGCCACCAGCAGGCTTTACAATGAGCAGTTCTTC. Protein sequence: CATSRLYNEQFF.

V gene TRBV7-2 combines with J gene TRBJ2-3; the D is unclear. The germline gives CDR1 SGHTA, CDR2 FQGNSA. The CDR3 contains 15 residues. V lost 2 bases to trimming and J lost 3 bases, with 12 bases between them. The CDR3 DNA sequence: TGTGCCAGCAGCTTAAGTGTCCACGGGACAGATACGCAGTATTTT. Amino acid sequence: CASSLSVHGTDTQYF.

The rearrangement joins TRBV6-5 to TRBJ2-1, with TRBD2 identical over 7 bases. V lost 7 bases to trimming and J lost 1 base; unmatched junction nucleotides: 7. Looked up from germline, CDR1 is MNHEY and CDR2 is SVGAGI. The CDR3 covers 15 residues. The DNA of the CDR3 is TGTGCCAGCATGGGGGGGGTCGGTTCCTACAATGAGCAGTTCTTC. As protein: CASMGGVGSYNEQFF.

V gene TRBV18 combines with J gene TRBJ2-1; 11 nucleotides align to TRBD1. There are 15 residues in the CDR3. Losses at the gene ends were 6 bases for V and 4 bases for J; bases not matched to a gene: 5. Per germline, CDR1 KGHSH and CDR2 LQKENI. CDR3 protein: CASSWGQGGYNEQFF. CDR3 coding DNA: TGTGCCAGCTCGTGGGGACAGGGGGGATACAATGAGCAGTTCTTC.

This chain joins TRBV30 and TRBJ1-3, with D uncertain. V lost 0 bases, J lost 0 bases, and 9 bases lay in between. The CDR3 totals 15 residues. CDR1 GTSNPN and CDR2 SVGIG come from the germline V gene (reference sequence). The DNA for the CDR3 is TGTGCCTGGAGTGTTAATGACATCTCTGGAAACACCATATATTTT. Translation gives CAWSVNDISGNTIYF.

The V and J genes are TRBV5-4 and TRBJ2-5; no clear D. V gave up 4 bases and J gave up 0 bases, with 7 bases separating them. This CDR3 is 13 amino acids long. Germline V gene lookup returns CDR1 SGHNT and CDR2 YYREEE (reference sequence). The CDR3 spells CASSPQYQETQYF. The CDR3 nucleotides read TGTGCCAGCAGCCCACAGTACCAAGAGACCCAGTACTTC.

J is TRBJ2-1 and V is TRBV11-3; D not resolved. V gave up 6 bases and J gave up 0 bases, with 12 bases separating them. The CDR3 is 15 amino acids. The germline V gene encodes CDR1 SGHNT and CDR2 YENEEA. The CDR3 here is CASSSRQSSYNEQFF. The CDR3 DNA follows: TGTGCCAGCAGTTCCAGACAAAGCTCCTACAATGAGCAGTTCTTC.

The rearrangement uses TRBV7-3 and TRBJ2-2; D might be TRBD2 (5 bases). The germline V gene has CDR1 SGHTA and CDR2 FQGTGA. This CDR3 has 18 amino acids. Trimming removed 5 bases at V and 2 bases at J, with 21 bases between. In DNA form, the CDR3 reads TGTGCCAGCAGCCTAGCTCCCACACGGGCCATAAACACCGGGGAGCTGTTTTTT. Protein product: CASSLAPTRAINTGELFF.

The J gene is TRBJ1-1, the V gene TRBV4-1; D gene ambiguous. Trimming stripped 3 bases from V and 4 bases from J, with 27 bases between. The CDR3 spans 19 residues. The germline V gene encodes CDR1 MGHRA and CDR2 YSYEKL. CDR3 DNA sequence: TGCGCCAGCAGCCACCCTGAAACCGCGGATTTCCGCAAAAGCACTGAAGCTTTCTTT. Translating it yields CASSHPETADFRKSTEAFF.

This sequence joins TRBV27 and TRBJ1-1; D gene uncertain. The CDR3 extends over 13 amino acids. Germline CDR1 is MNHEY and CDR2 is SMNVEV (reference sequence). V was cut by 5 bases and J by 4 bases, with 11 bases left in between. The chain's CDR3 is CASSAYIGTEAFF. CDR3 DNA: TGTGCCAGCAGTGCTTACATTGGCACTGAAGCTTTCTTT.